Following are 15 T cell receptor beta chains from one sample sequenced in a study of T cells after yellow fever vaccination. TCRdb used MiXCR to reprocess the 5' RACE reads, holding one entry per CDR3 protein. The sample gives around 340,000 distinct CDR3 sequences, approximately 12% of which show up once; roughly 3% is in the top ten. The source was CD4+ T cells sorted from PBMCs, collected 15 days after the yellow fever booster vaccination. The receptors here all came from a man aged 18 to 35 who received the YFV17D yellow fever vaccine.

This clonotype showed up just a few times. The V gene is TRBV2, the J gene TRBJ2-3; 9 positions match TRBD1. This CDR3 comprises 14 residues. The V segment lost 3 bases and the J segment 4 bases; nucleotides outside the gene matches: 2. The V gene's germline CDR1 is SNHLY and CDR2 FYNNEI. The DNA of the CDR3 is TGTGCCAGCAGTGAGGGGACAGGGCCAGATACGCAGTATTTT. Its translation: CASSEGTGPDTQYF.

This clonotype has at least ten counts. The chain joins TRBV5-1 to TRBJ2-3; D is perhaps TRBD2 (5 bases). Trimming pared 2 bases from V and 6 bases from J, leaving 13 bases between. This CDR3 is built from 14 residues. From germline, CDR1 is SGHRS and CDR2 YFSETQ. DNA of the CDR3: TGCGCCAGCAGCTTTTTGAGGGTCGGGGATACGCAGTATTTT. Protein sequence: CASSFLRVGDTQYF.

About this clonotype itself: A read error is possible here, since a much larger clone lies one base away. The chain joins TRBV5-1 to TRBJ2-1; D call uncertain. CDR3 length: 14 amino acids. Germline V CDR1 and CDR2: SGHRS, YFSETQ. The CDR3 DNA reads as TGCGCCAGCAGCTTGGCCGGAGAATACAGTGAGCAGTTCTTC. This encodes CASSLAGEYSEQFF.

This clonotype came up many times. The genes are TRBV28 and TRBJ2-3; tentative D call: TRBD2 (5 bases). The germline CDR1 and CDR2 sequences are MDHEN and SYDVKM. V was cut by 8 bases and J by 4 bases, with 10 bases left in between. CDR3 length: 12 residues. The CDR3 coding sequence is TGTGCCAGCCGGCCCGGGGCAGATACGCAGTATTTT. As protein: CASRPGADTQYF. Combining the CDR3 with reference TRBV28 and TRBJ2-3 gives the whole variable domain DVKVTQSSRYLVKRTGEKVFLECVQDMDHENMFWYRQDPGLGLRLIYFSYDVKMKEKGDIPEGYSVSREKKERFSLILESASTNQTSMYLCASRPGADTQYFGPGTRLTVL.

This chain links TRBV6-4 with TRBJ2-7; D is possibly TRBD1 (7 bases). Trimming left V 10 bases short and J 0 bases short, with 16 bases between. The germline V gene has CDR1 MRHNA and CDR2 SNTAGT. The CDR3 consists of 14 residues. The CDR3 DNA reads TGTGCCATAAAAAGGGGGGACAGCTCCTACGAGCAGTACTTC. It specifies CAIKRGDSSYEQYF.

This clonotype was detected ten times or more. CDR3 loop: CASSPAGSGGPGRETQYF. In nucleotides, the CDR3 is TGTGCCAGCAGCCCGGCGGGAAGCGGGGGGCCAGGTCGGGAGACCCAGTACTTC. The chain uses TRBV7-3 and TRBJ2-5; 9 bases line up with TRBD2. This CDR3 contains 18 residues. Per germline, CDR1 SGHTA and CDR2 FQGTGA. V shed 5 bases, J shed 5 bases, and the junction held 18 bases outside the gene matches.

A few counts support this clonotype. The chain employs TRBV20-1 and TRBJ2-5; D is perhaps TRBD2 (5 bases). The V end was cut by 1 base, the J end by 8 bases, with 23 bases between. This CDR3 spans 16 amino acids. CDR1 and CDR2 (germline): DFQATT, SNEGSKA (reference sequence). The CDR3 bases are TGCAGTGCTAGAGGAGGCGGTGCATCTAGCTATGTCACCCAGTACTTC. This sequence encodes CSARGGGASSYVTQYF.

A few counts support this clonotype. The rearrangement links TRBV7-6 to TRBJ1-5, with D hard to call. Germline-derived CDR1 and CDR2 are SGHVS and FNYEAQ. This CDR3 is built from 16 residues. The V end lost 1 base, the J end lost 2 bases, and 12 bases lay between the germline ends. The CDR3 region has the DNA TGTGCCAGCAGCTTAGGGTCCGGCATCCGCAATCAGCCCCAGCATTTT. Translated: CASSLGSGIRNQPQHF. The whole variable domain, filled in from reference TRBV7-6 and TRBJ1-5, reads GAGVSQSPRYKVTKRGQDVALRCDPISGHVSLYWYRQALGQGPEFLTYFNYEAQQDKSGLPNDRFSAERPEGSISTLTIQRTEQRDSAMYRCASSLGSGIRNQPQHFGDGTRLSIL.

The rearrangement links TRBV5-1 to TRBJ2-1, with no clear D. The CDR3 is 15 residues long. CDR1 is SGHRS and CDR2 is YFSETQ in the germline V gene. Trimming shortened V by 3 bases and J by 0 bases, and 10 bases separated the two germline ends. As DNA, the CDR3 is TGCGCCAGCAGCTCCGACTGGAGCTCCTACAATGAGCAGTTCTTC. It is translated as CASSSDWSSYNEQFF.

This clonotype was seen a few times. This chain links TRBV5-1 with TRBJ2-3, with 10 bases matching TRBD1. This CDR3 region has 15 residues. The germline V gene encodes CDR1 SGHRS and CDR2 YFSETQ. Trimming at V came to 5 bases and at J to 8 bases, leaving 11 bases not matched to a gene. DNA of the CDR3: TGCGCCAGCAGGGTGATAGGGACAGGGGACGGTACGCAGTATTTT. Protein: CASRVIGTGDGTQYF.

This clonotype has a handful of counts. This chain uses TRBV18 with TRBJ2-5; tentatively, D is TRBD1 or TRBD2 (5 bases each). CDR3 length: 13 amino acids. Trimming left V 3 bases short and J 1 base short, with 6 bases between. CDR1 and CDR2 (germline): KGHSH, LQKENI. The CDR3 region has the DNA TGTGCCAGCTCACCGGGGGTCCAAGAGACCCAGTACTTC. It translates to CASSPGVQETQYF.

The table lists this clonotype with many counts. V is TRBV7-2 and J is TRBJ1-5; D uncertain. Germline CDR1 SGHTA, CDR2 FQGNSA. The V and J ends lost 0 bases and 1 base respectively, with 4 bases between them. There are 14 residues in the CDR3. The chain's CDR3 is CASSLAPSNQPQHF. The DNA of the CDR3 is TGTGCCAGCAGCTTAGCCCCCAGCAATCAGCCCCAGCATTTT.

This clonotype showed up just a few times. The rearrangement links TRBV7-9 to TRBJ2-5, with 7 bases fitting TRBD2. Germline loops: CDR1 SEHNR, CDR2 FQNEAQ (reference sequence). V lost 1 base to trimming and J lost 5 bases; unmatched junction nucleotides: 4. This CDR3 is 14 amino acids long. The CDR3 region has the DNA TGTGCCAGCAGCTTAGGACTAGCTTATGAGACCCAGTACTTC. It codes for CASSLGLAYETQYF.

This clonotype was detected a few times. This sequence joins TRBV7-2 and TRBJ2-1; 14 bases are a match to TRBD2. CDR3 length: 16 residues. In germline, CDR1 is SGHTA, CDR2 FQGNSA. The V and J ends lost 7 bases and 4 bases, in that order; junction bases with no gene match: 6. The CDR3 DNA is TGTGCCAGCAAGGGGACTAGCGGGGGCCCTTACAATGAGCAGTTCTTC. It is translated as CASKGTSGGPYNEQFF.

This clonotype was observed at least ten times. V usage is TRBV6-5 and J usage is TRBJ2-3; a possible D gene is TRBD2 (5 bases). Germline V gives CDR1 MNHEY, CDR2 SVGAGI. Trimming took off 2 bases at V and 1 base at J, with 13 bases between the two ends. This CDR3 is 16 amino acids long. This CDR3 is CASSYGEASRTDTQYF. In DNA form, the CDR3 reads TGTGCCAGCAGTTACGGAGAGGCTAGCCGCACAGATACGCAGTATTTT.